The clone carrying this T cell receptor (beta chain) was found a few times. The data derive from a study of blood T cells in healthy people across ages. CDR1 and CDR2 (germline): DFQATT, SNEGSKA (reference sequence). The CDR3 runs 13 residues. Deletions cut 7 bases from V and 1 base from J, with 14 bases between. Combining a sample-barcoded 5' primer with a J-beta primer mix, a second PCR ran for roughly 6 to 12 cycles. TCRdb reprocessed the 5' RACE reads via MiXCR and lists one record per CDR3 protein. The table includes 750,000 to 1,000,000 distinct CDR3 sequences, roughly 29% detected once. Researchers report isolating at least 7 million PBMCs per sample. The sample also formed part of further work on T cells of mothers and their children. That paper adds: Mother-child pairs who were related displayed a slightly higher overlap than unrelated pairs, a difference that was non-significant.

The chain employs TRBV20-1 and TRBJ2-7, with D perhaps matching TRBD1 (6 bases). This sequence originates from a woman between 40 and 50 years old in good health. The sequenced material came from blood. The CDR3 protein is CSVWATGSYEQYF. The CDR3 DNA reads TGCAGTGTGTGGGCGACAGGTTCCTACGAGCAGTACTTC.